This T cell receptor (beta chain) was documented in a study of response to subunit inactivated influenza vaccine. One entry per CDR3 protein results from TCRdb running MiXCR on the RT-PCR reads. This table has about 500,000 distinct CDR3 sequences, approximately 15% appearing once. Per germline, CDR1 MDHEN and CDR2 SYDVKM. The CDR3 is 16 amino acids. The V end lost 5 bases, the J end lost 3 bases, and 17 bases lay between the germline ends. Comments on this clonotype: What it binds is unknown.

Study-wide findings and caveats: It was the authors' suggestion that each seasonal influenza vaccination recruits few new T cells.

This receptor was obtained from a man between 50 and 70 years old who received an inactivated influenza vaccine. The chain combines TRBV28 with TRBJ2-4; no clear D gene. Sample: CD4+ T cells sorted from PBMCs, taken 23 to 25 months after vaccination. DNA of the CDR3: TGTGCCAGCAGTCCGACATCCTCCTCTAGCAAAAACATTCAGTACTTC. It encodes CASSPTSSSSKNIQYF.